These 18 T cell receptor beta chains were sequenced from one sample in a study of a mutant IDH1 vaccine in newly diagnosed glioma. Time point defined: week 23, last vaccination. In every dose of vaccine, 300 ug of mutant IDH1 20-mer peptide was given alongside topical imiquimod. Sequencing was performed with immunoSEQ multiplex PCR; in TCRdb, only in-frame clones are kept and a portion is missing. The table lists 50,000 to 70,000 clones, around 87% of them singletons. Their cognate antigens are unknown. Material: PBMCs, obtained from a glioma patient whose treatment included an IDH1 peptide vaccine. Every receptor here comes from a man between 40 and 49 years old with glioma.

This sequence joins TRBV25-1 and TRBJ1-2, with D possibly matching TRBD1 (6 bases). The CDR3 has 12 residues. The germline V gene has CDR1 MGHDK and CDR2 SYGVNS. V lost 6 bases to trimming and J lost 6 bases, with 11 bases between them. The CDR3 DNA is TGTGCCAGCAGGAACAGGGCTGATGGCTACACCTTC. It is translated as CASRNRADGYTF.

The rearrangement joins TRBV7-9 to TRBJ2-7; a weak D match, TRBD2 (6 bases). From germline, CDR1 is SEHNR and CDR2 FQNEAQ (reference sequence). This CDR3 has 14 residues. Trimming took 2 bases from V and 10 from J, leaving 18 bases between them. Written as DNA, the CDR3 is TGTGCCAGCAGCTTAACTAGCCCAGAGCACACCCAGTACTTC. Encoded protein: CASSLTSPEHTQYF. The whole variable domain, filled in from reference TRBV7-9 and TRBJ2-7, reads DTGVSQNPRHKITKRGQNVTFRCDPISEHNRLYWYRQTLGQGPEFLTYFQNEAQLEKSRLLSDRFSAERPKGSFSTLEIQRTEQGDSAMYLCASSLTSPEHTQYFGPGTRLTVT.

This chain joins TRBV5-1 and TRBJ2-1; 8 nucleotides line up with TRBD2. Per germline, CDR1 SGHRS and CDR2 YFSETQ. V lost 4 bases and J lost 8; bases outside the gene matches: 11. The CDR3 length is 15 residues. The chain's CDR3 is CASSIGLAVLDEQFF. CDR3 nucleotide sequence: TGCGCCAGCAGCATCGGACTAGCCGTCTTGGATGAGCAGTTCTTC.

This chain links TRBV7-2 with TRBJ2-5; a possible D gene is TRBD2 (6 bases). The CDR3 has 18 residues. The V end lost 4 bases, the J end lost 5 bases, and 26 bases lay between the germline ends. Germline CDR1 is SGHTA and CDR2 is FQGNSA. Here the CDR3 DNA reads TGTGCCAGCAGCTCCCATCCCCCGGGACTGGTTGGGCGGGAGACCCAGTACTTC. Translated, it gives CASSSHPPGLVGRETQYF.

CDR3 nucleotides: TGTGCCAGCAGCTTGGAGGGACGCCTGCATAATGAAAAACTGTTTTTT. It encodes CASSLEGRLHNEKLFF. The chain carries TRBV7-2 and TRBJ1-4, with D maybe TRBD1 (5 bases). Trimming removed 3 bases from V and 4 bases from J, with 15 bases in between. This CDR3 region has 16 residues. Germline loops: CDR1 SGHTA, CDR2 FQGNSA.

The CDR3 here is CASSLAAANQPQHF. CDR3 bases: TGTGCCAGCAGCTTGGCCGCGGCCAATCAGCCCCAGCATTTT. This chain links TRBV5-5 with TRBJ1-5; D gene uncertain. The germline V and J ends were trimmed by 0 bases and 3 bases, with 7 bases remaining between them. CDR1 SGHKS and CDR2 YYEKEE come from the germline V gene (reference sequence). The CDR3 is 14 residues long.

This sequence joins TRBV19 and TRBJ2-2; 13 positions match TRBD2. Germline lookup yields CDR1 LNHDA and CDR2 SQIVND (reference sequence). The V segment lost 5 bases and the J segment 4 bases; nucleotides outside the gene matches: 4. The CDR3 runs 16 residues. The CDR3, as DNA: TGTGCCAGTAGTCGACTAGCGGGAGGCGGCACCGGGGAGCTGTTTTTT. The encoded protein is CASSRLAGGGTGELFF.

J is TRBJ2-3 and V is TRBV5-1; TRBD2 is a possible D gene (5 bases). V was clipped by 2 bases and J by 2 bases, with 9 bases between them. Germline V gene lookup returns CDR1 SGHRS and CDR2 YFSETQ. The CDR3 loop spans 14 amino acids. The CDR3 nucleotides read TGCGCCAGCAGCTTTAATAGCGCCACAGATACGCAGTATTTT. Residues: CASSFNSATDTQYF.

This clone was detected once. V gene TRBV14 combines with J gene TRBJ2-2, with a weak D call TRBD2 (6 bases). The CDR3 runs to 17 residues. CDR1 and CDR2 from the germline V gene are SGHDN and FVKESK. Trimming removed 2 bases from V and 3 bases from J, with 16 bases in between. Written as DNA, the CDR3 is TGTGCCAGCAGCCAAAGGGTTCGGGGGAGTTACACCGGGGAGCTGTTTTTT. Encoded protein: CASSQRVRGSYTGELFF.

The chain links TRBV7-6 to TRBJ1-6, with TRBD1 matching 8 bases. V dropped 5 bases and J dropped 9; count of bases not matched to a gene: 6. This CDR3 region has 14 residues. Germline V lookup: CDR1 SGHVS, CDR2 FNYEAQ. The CDR3 loop reads CASSPTGGGSPLHF. The CDR3 DNA is TGTGCCAGCAGCCCCACAGGGGGAGGTTCACCCCTCCACTTT.

The J gene is TRBJ1-1, the V gene TRBV9; unclear D gene. The V gene lost 5 bases and the J gene lost 3 bases, with 11 bases spanning the gap. The CDR3 totals 13 residues. The V gene's germline CDR1 is SGDLS and CDR2 YYNGEE. The CDR3 spells CASRPKGDTEAFF. The CDR3 nucleotides read TGTGCCAGCAGGCCGAAGGGAGACACTGAAGCTTTCTTT.

The gene calls are TRBV7-9 and TRBJ2-7; D might be TRBD1 or TRBD2, each matching 5 bases. The germline V and J ends were trimmed by 4 bases and 13 bases, with 14 bases remaining between them. This CDR3 has 11 amino acids. Germline-derived CDR1 and CDR2 are SEHNR and FQNEAQ (reference sequence). As DNA, the CDR3 is TGTGCCAGCAGCTACCGGGACCGACAATACTTC. This translates into CASSYRDRQYF.

The chain carries TRBV6-1 and TRBJ1-5; D gene unclear. The CDR3 length is 13 residues. V lost 6 bases to trimming and J lost 7 bases, with 13 bases between them. Germline V gives CDR1 MNHNS, CDR2 SASEGT. This CDR3 is CASRSSPKQPQHF. Here the CDR3 DNA reads TGTGCCAGCAGATCATCCCCCAAACAGCCCCAGCATTTT.

This chain connects TRBV15 to TRBJ1-5, with TRBD1 matching 9 bases. Germline V gene sequence: CDR1 LNHNV, CDR2 YYDKDF (reference sequence). J gave up 6 bases and V 0 bases, and 3 bases lay outside the gene matches. The length of the CDR3 is 15 residues. The CDR3 DNA follows: TGTGCCACCAGCAGAGATCGGACAGGGGTTCAGCCCCAGCATTTT. Protein: CATSRDRTGVQPQHF. Using reference TRBV15 and TRBJ1-5 for the parts outside the CDR3, the full variable domain is DAMVIQNPRYQVTQFGKPVTLSCSQTLNHNVMYWYQQKSSQAPKLLFHYYDKDFNNEADTPDNFQSRRPNTSFCFLDIRSPGLGDTAMYLCATSRDRTGVQPQHFGDGTRLSIL.

The chain links TRBV28 to TRBJ1-5; D uncertain. CDR3 size: 13 residues. V lost 8 bases and J 0 bases, leaving 8 bases between the germline ends. Germline CDR1 MDHEN, CDR2 SYDVKM. CDR3: CASEDYSNQPQHF. The CDR3 DNA follows: TGTGCCAGCGAGGATTATAGCAATCAGCCCCAGCATTTT.

The chain uses TRBV4-2 and TRBJ2-3; TRBD2 aligns across 8 bases. V gave up 2 bases and J gave up 1 base; unmatched junction bases: 11. Germline lookup yields CDR1 LGHNA and CDR2 YNFKEQ. CDR3 length equals 18 residues. The CDR3 DNA follows: TGTGCCAGCAGCCAACGAACCCTTAGCGGGACCGGCACAGATACGCAGTATTTT. As protein: CASSQRTLSGTGTDTQYF.

This chain joins TRBV9 and TRBJ2-1; the match to TRBD2 covers 10 bases. With V trimmed by 4 bases and J by 7 bases, 8 bases remained unmatched. The CDR3 length is 15 residues. From germline, CDR1 is SGDLS and CDR2 YYNGEE. CDR3 sequence: CASSLSGTSVNEQFF. The CDR3 DNA is TGTGCCAGCAGCTTATCCGGGACTAGCGTAAATGAGCAGTTCTTC.

The chain combines TRBV7-8 with TRBJ2-5; maybe TRBD1 (6 bases). The V end lost 5 bases, the J end lost 5 bases, and 12 bases lay between the germline ends. In germline, CDR1 is SGHVS, CDR2 FQNEAQ. CDR3 length: 13 amino acids. The DNA of the CDR3 is TGTGCCAGCAGCGCAGGGGTTGGGGAGACCCAGTACTTC. Translating it yields CASSAGVGETQYF. Supplemented by reference TRBV7-8 and TRBJ2-5, the full variable domain reads GAGVSQSPRYKVAKRGQDVALRCDPISGHVSLFWYQQALGQGPEFLTYFQNEAQLDKSGLPSDRFFAERPEGSVSTLKIQRTQQEDSAVYLCASSAGVGETQYFGPGTRLLVL.